This T cell receptor (beta chain) was captured in a study of Ad26.COV2.S vaccination and SARS-CoV-2 variants. Across the study: The study gave Ad26.COV2.S intramuscularly, once or twice 56 days apart.

Study-level findings and limits: Vaccine and placebo recipients had similar non-spike TCR breadth.

Clones were read by immunoSEQ multiplex PCR, and TCRdb kept only the in-frame ones, dropping some. The data hold approximately 350,000 clones, with over 75% observed a single time. As to this clone: Its specificity is unknown.

CDR1 SGHNT and CDR2 YYREEE come from the germline V gene (reference sequence). With 0 bases clipped from V and 2 bases from J, the junction kept 4 bases outside the gene matches. CDR3 length: 16 residues. The treatment denotes: over 15 received Ad26.COV2.S at low or high dose, single or two shots; about 5 received placebo; per-sample allocation not given. Samples were taken on day 63 after the first vaccine or placebo injection. Participants' vaccine, an Ad26 vector, delivered Wuhan-strain SARS-CoV-2 spike. The chain couples TRBV5-4 to TRBJ2-3; 9 bases align to TRBD2. Sequences were derived from peripheral blood, sampled in a trial of Ad26.COV2.S vaccine versus placebo. The source of this sequence is a person between 18 and 65 years old who received the Ad26.COV2.S COVID-19 vaccine or a placebo. CDR3 sequence: CASSLGGGGATDTQYF. The CDR3, as DNA: TGTGCCAGCAGCTTGGGCGGCGGGGGGGCCACAGATACGCAGTATTTT.